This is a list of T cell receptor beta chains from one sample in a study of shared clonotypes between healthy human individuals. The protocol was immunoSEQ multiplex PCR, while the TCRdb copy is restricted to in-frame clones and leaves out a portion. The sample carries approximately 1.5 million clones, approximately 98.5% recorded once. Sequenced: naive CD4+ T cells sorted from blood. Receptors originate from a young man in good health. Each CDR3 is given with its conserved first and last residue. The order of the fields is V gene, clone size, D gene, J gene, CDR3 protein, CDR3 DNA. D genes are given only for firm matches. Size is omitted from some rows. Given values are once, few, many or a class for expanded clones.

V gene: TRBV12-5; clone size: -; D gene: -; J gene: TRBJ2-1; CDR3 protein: CASGLVPALGGGEQFF; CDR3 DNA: TGTGCTAGTGGTTTGGTACCTGCCCTAGGGGGAGGGGAGCAGTTCTTC
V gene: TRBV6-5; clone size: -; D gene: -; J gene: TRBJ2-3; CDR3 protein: CASSYTGSTDTQYF; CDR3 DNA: TGTGCCAGCAGTTACACAGGGAGCACAGATACGCAGTATTTT
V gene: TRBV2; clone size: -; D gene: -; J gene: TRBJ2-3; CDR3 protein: CASSGDRTDTQYF; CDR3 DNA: TGTGCCAGCAGCGGGGACCGCACAGATACGCAGTATTTT
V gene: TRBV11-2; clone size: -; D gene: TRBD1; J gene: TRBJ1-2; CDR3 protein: CASSPRDSPYGYTF; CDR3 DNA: TGTGCCAGCAGCCCGCGGGACAGTCCCTATGGCTACACCTTC
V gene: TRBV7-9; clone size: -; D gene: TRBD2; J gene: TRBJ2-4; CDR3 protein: CASSLQHTSGRALNIQYF; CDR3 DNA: TGTGCCAGCAGCCTACAGCATACTAGCGGGAGGGCCCTAAACATTCAGTACTTC
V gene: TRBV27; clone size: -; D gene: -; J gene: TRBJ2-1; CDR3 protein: CASGGMRTNNEQFF; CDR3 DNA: TGTGCCAGCGGTGGGATGCGGACCAACAATGAGCAGTTCTTC
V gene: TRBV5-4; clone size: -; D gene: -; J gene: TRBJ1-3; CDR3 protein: CASSLEGRGPSSGNTIYF; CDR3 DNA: TGTGCCAGCAGCTTGGAGGGACGAGGACCCAGCTCTGGAAACACCATATATTTT
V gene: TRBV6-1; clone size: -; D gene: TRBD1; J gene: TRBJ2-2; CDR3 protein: CASRTRQGAYGELFF; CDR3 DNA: TGTGCCAGCAGGACCCGACAGGGGGCGTACGGGGAGCTGTTTTTT
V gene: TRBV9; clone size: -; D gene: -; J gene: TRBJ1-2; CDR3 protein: CASSVGTSKGYTF; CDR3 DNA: TGTGCCAGCAGCGTCGGGACTTCCAAAGGCTACACCTTC
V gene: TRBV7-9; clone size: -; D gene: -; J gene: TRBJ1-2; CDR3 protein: CASSKDSGYGYTF; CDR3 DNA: TGTGCCAGCAGCAAGGACAGCGGCTATGGCTACACCTTC
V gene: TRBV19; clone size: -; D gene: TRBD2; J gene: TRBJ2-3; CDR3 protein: CASSSGRRSTDTQYF; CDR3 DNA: TGTGCCAGTAGTAGCGGGAGGCGTAGCACAGATACGCAGTATTTT
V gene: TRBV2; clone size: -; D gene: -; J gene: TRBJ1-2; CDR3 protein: CAGQTPDWQGPLGYGYTF; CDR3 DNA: TGTGCCGGTCAGACCCCTGACTGGCAAGGACCCCTAGGCTATGGCTACACCTTC
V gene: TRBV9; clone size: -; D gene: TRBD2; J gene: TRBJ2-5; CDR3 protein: CASSLTSGRQETQYF; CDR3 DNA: TGTGCCAGCAGCTTAACTAGCGGGCGACAAGAGACCCAGTACTTC
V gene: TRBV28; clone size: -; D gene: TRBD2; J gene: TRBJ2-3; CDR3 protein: CVTSGDSTDTQYF; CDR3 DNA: TGTGTCACTAGCGGGGATAGCACAGATACGCAGTATTTT
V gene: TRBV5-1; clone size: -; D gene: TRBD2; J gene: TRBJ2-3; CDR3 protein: CASSFAGASTDTQYF; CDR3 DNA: TGCGCCAGCAGCTTCGCGGGAGCCTCCACAGATACGCAGTATTTT
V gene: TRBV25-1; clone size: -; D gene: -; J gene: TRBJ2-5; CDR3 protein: CASSGVGRQETQYF; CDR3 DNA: TGTGCCAGCAGTGGGGTCGGGCGCCAAGAGACCCAGTACTTC
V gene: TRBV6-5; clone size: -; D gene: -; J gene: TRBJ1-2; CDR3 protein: CASTRGGGSNYGYTF; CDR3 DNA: TGTGCCAGCACTAGGGGCGGGGGCTCTAACTATGGCTACACCTTC
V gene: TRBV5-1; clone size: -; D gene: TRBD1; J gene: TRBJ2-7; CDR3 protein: CASSLGGTVIYEQYF; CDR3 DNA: TGCGCCAGCAGCTTGGGGGGGACAGTGATCTACGAGCAGTACTTC
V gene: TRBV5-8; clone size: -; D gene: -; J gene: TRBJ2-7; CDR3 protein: CASQRQFLSYEQYF; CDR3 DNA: TGTGCCAGTCAGAGACAGTTCCTTTCCTACGAGCAGTACTTC
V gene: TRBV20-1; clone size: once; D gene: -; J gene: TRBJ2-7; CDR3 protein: CSARVLYEQYF; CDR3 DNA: TGCAGTGCTAGAGTATTGTACGAGCAGTACTTC
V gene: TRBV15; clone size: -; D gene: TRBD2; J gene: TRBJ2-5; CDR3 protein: CATRPGLAEETQYF; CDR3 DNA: TGTGCCACCAGACCGGGACTAGCGGAAGAGACCCAGTACTTC
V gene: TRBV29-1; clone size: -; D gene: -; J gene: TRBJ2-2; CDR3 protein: CSVQGAGELFF; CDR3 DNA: TGCAGCGTTCAAGGGGCCGGGGAGCTGTTTTTT
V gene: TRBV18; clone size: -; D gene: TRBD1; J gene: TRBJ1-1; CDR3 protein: CASSLQGEGTEAFF; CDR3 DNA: TGTGCCAGCTCACTCCAGGGGGAAGGGACTGAAGCTTTCTTT
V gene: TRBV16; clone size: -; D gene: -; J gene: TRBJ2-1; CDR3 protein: CASSQAGRGTYNEQFF; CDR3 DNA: TGTGCCAGCAGCCAAGCGGGACGGGGGACCTACAATGAGCAGTTCTTC
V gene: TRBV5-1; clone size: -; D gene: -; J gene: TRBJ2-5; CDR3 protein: CASSLVRQETQYF; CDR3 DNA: TGCGCCAGCAGCTTAGTTCGCCAAGAGACCCAGTACTTC
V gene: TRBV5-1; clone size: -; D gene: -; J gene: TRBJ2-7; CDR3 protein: CASNYDIGSYEQYF; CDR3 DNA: TGCGCCAGCAACTACGACATAGGGTCCTACGAGCAGTACTTC